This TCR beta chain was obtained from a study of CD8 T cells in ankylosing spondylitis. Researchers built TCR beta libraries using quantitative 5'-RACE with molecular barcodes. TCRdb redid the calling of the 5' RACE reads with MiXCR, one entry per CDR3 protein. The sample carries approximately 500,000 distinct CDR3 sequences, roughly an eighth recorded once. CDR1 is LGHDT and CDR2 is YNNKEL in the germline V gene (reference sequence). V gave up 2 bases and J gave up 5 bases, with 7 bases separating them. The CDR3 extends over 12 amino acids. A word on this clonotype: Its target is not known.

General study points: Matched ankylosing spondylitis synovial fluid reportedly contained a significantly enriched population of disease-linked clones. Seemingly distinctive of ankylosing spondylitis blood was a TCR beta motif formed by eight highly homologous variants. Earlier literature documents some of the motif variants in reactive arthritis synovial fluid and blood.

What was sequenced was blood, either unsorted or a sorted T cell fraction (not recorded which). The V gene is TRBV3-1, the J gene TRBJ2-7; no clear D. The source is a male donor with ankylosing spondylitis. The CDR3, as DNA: TGTGCCAGCAGCCAAATGACGGACGAGCAGTACTTC. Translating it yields CASSQMTDEQYF.